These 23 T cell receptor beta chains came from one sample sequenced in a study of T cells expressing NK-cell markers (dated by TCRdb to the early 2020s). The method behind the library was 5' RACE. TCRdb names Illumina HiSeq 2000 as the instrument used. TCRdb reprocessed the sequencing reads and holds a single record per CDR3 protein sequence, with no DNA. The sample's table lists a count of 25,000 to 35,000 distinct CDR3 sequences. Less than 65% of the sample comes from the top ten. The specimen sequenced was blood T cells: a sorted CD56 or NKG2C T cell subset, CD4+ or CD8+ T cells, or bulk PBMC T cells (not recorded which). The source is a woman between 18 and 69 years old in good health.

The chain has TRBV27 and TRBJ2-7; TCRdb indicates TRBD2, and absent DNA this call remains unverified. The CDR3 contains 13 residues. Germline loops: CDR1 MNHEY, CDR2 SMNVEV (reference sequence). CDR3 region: CASSWGLAREQYF.

The CDR3 spells CASSLGWDYEQYF. The chain combines TRBV12-3 or TRBV12-4 with TRBJ2-7. This CDR3 is built from 13 residues.

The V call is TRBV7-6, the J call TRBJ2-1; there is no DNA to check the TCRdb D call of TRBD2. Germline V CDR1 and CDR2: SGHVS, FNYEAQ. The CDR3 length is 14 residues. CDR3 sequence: CASSPTSGRGLQFF.

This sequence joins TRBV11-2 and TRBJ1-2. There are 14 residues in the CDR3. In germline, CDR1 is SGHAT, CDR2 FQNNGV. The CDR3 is CASSLFGDVGGYTF. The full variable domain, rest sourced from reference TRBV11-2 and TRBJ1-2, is EAGVAQSPRYKIIEKRQSVAFWCNPISGHATLYWYQQILGQGPKLLIQFQNNGVVDDSQLPKDRFSAERLKGVDSTLKIQPAKLEDSAVYLCASSLFGDVGGYTFGSGTRLTVV.

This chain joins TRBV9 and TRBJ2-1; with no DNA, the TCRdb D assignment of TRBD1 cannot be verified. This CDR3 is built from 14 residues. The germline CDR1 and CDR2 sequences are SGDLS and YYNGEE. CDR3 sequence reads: CASAGQFGYNEQFF.

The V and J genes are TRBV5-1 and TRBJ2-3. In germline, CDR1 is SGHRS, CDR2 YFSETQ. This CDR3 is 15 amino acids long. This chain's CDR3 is CASSLVADSTDTQYF.

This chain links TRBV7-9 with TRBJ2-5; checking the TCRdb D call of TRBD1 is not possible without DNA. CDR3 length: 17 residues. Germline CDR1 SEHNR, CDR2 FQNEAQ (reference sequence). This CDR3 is CASSLTPDPDREKTQYF.

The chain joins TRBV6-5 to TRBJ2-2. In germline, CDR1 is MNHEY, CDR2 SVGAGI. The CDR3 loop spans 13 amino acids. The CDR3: CASSYSISGELFF.

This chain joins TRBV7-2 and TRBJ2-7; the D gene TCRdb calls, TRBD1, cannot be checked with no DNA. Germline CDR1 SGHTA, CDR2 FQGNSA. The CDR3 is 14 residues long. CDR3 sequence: CASTRTGGFYEQYF.

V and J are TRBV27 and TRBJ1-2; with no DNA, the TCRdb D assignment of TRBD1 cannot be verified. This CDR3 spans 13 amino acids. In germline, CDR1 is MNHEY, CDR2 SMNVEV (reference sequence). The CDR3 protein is CASSPLDNYGYTF.

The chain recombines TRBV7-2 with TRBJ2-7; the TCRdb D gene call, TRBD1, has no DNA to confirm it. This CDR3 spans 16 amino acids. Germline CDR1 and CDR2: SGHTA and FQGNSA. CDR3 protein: CASSFALAGEGYEQYF. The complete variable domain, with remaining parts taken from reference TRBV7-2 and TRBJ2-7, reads GAGVSQSPSNKVTEKGKDVELRCDPISGHTALYWYRQSLGQGLEFLIYFQGNSAPDKSGLPSDRFSAERTGGSVSTLTIQRTQQEDSAVYLCASSFALAGEGYEQYFGPGTRLTVT.

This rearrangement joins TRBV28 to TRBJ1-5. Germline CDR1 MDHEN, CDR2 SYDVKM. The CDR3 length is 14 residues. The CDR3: CASSSIDRNQPQHF.

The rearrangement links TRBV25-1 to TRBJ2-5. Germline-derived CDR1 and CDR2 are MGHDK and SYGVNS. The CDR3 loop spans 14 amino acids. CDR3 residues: CASSELRNQETQYF. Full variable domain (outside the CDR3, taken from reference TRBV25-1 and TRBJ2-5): EADIYQTPRYLVIGTGKKITLECSQTMGHDKMYWYQQDPGMELHLIHYSYGVNSTEKGDLSSESTVSRIRTEHFPLTLESARPSHTSQYLCASSELRNQETQYFGPGTRLLVL.

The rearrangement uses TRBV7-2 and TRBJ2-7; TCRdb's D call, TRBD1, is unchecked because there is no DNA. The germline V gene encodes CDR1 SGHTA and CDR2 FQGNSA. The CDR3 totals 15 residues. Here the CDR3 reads CASSLSYRGFYEQYF.

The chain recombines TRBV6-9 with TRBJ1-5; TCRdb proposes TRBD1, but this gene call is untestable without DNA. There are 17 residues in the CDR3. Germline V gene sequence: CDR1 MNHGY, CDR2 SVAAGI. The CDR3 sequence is CASSPRGGTGGNQPQHF.

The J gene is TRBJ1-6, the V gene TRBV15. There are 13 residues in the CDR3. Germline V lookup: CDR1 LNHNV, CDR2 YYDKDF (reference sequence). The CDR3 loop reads CATSSQDGSPLHF.

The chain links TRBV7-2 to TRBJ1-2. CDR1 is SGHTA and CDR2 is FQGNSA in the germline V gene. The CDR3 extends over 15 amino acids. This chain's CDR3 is CASSSASSPNYGYTF.

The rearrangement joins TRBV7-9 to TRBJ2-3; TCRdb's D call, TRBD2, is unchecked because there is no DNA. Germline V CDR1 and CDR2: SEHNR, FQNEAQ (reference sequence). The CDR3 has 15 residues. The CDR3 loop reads CASSGPGGVQDTQYF.

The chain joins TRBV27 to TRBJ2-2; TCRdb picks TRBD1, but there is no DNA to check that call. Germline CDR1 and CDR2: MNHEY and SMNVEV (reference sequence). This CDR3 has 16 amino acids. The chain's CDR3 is CASSLTGASITGELFF.

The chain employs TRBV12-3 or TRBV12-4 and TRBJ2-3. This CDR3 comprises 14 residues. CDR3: CASSPKTGTDTQYF.

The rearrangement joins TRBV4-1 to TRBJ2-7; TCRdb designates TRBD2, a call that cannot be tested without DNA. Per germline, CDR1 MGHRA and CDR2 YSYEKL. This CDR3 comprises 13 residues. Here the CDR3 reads CASSQGPADEQYF.

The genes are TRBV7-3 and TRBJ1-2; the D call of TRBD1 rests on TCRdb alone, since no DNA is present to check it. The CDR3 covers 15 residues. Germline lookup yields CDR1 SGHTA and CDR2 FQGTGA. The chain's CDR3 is CASSLSRTGNYGYTF.

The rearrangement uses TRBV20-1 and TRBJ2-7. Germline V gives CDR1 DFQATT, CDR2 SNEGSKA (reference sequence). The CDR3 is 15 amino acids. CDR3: CSARDTQTRPYEQYF.